This passage covers 24 T cell receptor beta chains from one sample sequenced in a study of metastatic and nonmetastatic thyroid tumors. Thyroid surgery had not been preceded by any treatment in any patient. Via MiXCR, TCRdb re-called the PCR reads. The sample holds about 85,000 clones, around 7.8% seen once. Sequencing was performed on blood. The receptors originated from a female donor with papillary thyroid cancer or a benign thyroid nodule (not recorded which). Some clones in this sample may be carry-over from other donors' samples.

This clone appeared a few times. The genes are TRBV28 and TRBJ1-2; possible D gene TRBD1, 5 bases. The CDR3 covers 12 residues. The germline V gene has CDR1 MDHEN and CDR2 SYDVKM. The germline V and J ends were trimmed by 3 bases and 5 bases, with 7 bases remaining between them. CDR3 region: CASSFGGYGYTF. DNA for the CDR3: TGTGCCAGCAGTTTCGGGGGGTATGGCTACACCTTC.

This clone was seen more than once but under ten times. The rearrangement uses TRBV6-1 and TRBJ2-1, with D possibly TRBD1 on 5 matching bases. The CDR3 runs to 14 residues. Germline V gene lookup returns CDR1 MNHNS and CDR2 SASEGT. The ends were cut back, 0 bases at V and 5 bases at J, with 8 bases in the middle. CDR3: CASSEADTNNEQFF. Written as DNA, the CDR3 is TGTGCCAGCAGTGAAGCGGACACAAACAATGAGCAGTTCTTC.

The chain is built from TRBV6-1 and TRBJ1-5, with D uncertain. CDR3 length equals 13 residues. V lost 6 bases and J 3 bases, leaving 9 bases between the germline ends. Per the germline V gene, CDR1 is MNHNS and CDR2 is SASEGT. CDR3 in amino acids: CASRRVFNQPQHF. CDR3 DNA sequence: TGTGCCAGCAGACGGGTCTTCAATCAGCCCCAGCATTTT.

This clone was observed at least ten times. The chain joins TRBV5-1 to TRBJ2-5, with 9 bases identical to TRBD1. CDR3 length: 15 amino acids. The J segment lost 4 bases and the V segment lost 5 bases, leaving 9 bases of the junction unmatched. Germline lookup yields CDR1 SGHRS and CDR2 YFSETQ. The CDR3 DNA sequence: TGCGCCAGCAGTCCCACCGGGACAGGGTTAGAGACCCAGTACTTC. Amino acids: CASSPTGTGLETQYF.

This clone was detected a few times. The CDR3 is CASSSGQRGGETQYF. The CDR3 DNA reads as TGTGCCAGCAGTTCCGGACAGCGCGGAGGAGAGACCCAGTACTTC. V and J are TRBV6-5 and TRBJ2-5; a possible D gene is TRBD1 (6 bases). Trimming removed 4 bases from V and 4 bases from J, with 16 bases in between. Per germline, CDR1 MNHEY and CDR2 SVGAGI. This CDR3 contains 15 residues.

This clone was seen ten or more times. The genes are TRBV5-6 and TRBJ2-3; 7 bases map to TRBD1. Germline CDR1 is SGHDT and CDR2 is YYEEEE. The trim removed 4 bases at V and 5 bases at J, leaving 10 bases unmatched. This CDR3 region has 15 residues. The CDR3 protein is CASSGQQGLKDTQYF. In DNA form, the CDR3 reads TGTGCCAGCAGCGGACAACAGGGGTTAAAAGATACGCAGTATTTT.

Ten or more counts support this clone. This sequence joins TRBV20-1 and TRBJ1-6; TRBD1 aligns across 9 bases. Trimming took 5 bases from V and 5 from J; bases not matched to a gene: 4. Germline values: CDR1 DFQATT, CDR2 SNEGSKA (reference sequence). The CDR3 runs 14 residues. The CDR3 DNA reads TGCAGTGCTCAACAGGGGGCTAATAATTCACCCCTCCACTTT. This encodes CSAQQGANNSPLHF.

At least ten counts were recorded for this clone. The rearrangement uses TRBV5-4 and TRBJ1-3, with TRBD1 identical over 8 bases. V trimming: 2 bases; J trimming: 7 bases; junction bases outside the gene matches: 2. Germline-derived CDR1 and CDR2 are SGHNT and YYREEE (reference sequence). The CDR3 spans 13 residues. The CDR3 nucleotides are TGTGCCAGCAGCTTCGACAGGGGTAACACCATATATTTT. Residues: CASSFDRGNTIYF.

Within the sample, this clone is medium-sized. Additional DNA sequences in this sample encode the identical CDR3. The chain recombines TRBV10-3 with TRBJ2-7; D might be TRBD2 (7 bases). Germline values: CDR1 ENHRY, CDR2 SYGVKD. V was shortened by 10 bases and J by 7 bases, with 23 bases between the two germline ends. There are 14 residues in the CDR3. The CDR3, as DNA: TGTGCCAACTCCCTTGAGGGGGGGCCCTCGGAGCAGTACTTC. Translated: CANSLEGGPSEQYF.

Ten or more counts support this clone. The chain has TRBV11-1 and TRBJ1-1; D unresolved. This CDR3 has 13 amino acids. The V gene's germline CDR1 is SGHAT and CDR2 FQDESV (reference sequence). V lost 5 bases to trimming and J lost 1 base, with 8 bases between them. CDR3 sequence: CASSLSGNTEAFF. The CDR3 nucleotides are TGTGCCAGCAGCCTCTCGGGGAACACTGAAGCTTTCTTT.

This clone was seen repeatedly, ten times or more. The chain employs TRBV5-6 and TRBJ2-3, with 9 bases matching TRBD1. Trimming removed 0 bases from V and 3 bases from J; junction bases left unmatched: 2. Germline V gives CDR1 SGHDT, CDR2 YYEEEE. The CDR3 is made up of 15 amino acids. The CDR3 reads CASSLEGQGTDTQYF. Here the CDR3 DNA reads TGTGCCAGCAGCTTGGAGGGACAGGGTACAGATACGCAGTATTTT.

This clone was seen repeatedly, ten times or more. The chain uses TRBV19 and TRBJ1-3, with 8 positions matching TRBD1. V gave up 5 bases and J gave up 1 base; unmatched junction bases: 13. The length of the CDR3 is 18 residues. CDR1 and CDR2 (germline): LNHDA, SQIVND (reference sequence). The CDR3 protein is CASSPTWWGQVSGNTIYF. CDR3 sequence (DNA): TGTGCCAGTAGTCCCACATGGTGGGGACAGGTATCTGGAAACACCATATATTTT.

This clone has a count of ten or more. This chain links TRBV20-1 with TRBJ2-1; 13 nucleotides match TRBD2. J lost 9 bases, V lost 5 bases, and 7 bases had no gene match. Germline CDR1 is DFQATT and CDR2 is SNEGSKA (reference sequence). This CDR3 contains 14 residues. This CDR3 is CSAALAGGPVEQFF. The CDR3 region has the DNA TGCAGTGCTGCACTAGCGGGGGGGCCCGTTGAGCAGTTCTTC.

This clone has a handful of counts. The chain recombines TRBV28 with TRBJ1-2, with D perhaps TRBD1 (5 bases). The ends were cut back, 5 bases at V and 7 bases at J, with 11 bases in the middle. Germline CDR1 and CDR2: MDHEN and SYDVKM. The CDR3 is 12 residues long. The DNA of the CDR3 is TGTGCCAGCAGTATAAGGGACCCTGGCTACACCTTC. Translation gives CASSIRDPGYTF.

The chain couples TRBV10-2 to TRBJ2-7; TRBD1 is a possible D gene (5 bases). The V gene lost 0 bases and the J gene lost 7 bases, with 10 bases spanning the gap. This CDR3 comprises 13 residues. Germline V gene lookup returns CDR1 WSHSY and CDR2 SAAADI. The CDR3: CASSESTDSEQYF. DNA for the CDR3: TGCGCCAGCAGTGAGTCGACCGACAGTGAGCAGTACTTC.

This clone was counted at least ten times. This chain joins TRBV6-1 and TRBJ2-2; 13 bases fit TRBD2. Germline assignment: CDR1 MNHNS and CDR2 SASEGT. J gave up 4 bases and V 5 bases, and 7 bases lay outside the gene matches. The CDR3 length is 17 residues. This CDR3 is CASSKTSGGSLTGELFF. The CDR3 nucleotides are TGTGCCAGCAGTAAGACTAGCGGGGGGTCGCTCACCGGGGAGCTGTTTTTT.

This clone was detected only a few times. A much larger clone differs by one base, so this may be a read error. This chain links TRBV2 with TRBJ1-4; weak D call: TRBD1 (5 bases). V lost 5 bases and J 11 bases, leaving 15 bases between the germline ends. Germline-derived CDR1 and CDR2 are SNHLY and FYNNEI. CDR3 length equals 13 residues. This CDR3 reads CASSPGPPPKLFF. CDR3 bases: TGTGCCAGCAGTCCGGGACCTCCTCCTAAACTGTTTTTT.

This clone occurred many times. V and J are TRBV18 and TRBJ2-5; 10 positions agree with TRBD2. Germline V gene data show CDR1 as KGHSH and CDR2 as LQKENI. The CDR3 runs to 14 residues. V shed 6 bases and J 5 bases; nucleotides not matched to a gene: 6. CDR3 nucleotides: TGTGCCAGCTCGCCGGGACTAGCGTTGGAGACCCAGTACTTC. Translated: CASSPGLALETQYF.

This clone was detected many times. The chain carries TRBV5-1 and TRBJ2-3; possible D gene TRBD1, 6 bases. The CDR3 is made up of 14 amino acids. CDR1 and CDR2 (germline): SGHRS, YFSETQ. Trimming took 2 bases from V and 3 from J, leaving 10 bases between them. The CDR3 is CASSLQGGTDTQYF. Here the CDR3 DNA reads TGCGCCAGCAGCTTACAGGGCGGAACAGATACGCAGTATTTT.

Comment on this clone: Possible read error: a much larger clone is one base away. V and J are TRBV21-1 and TRBJ2-3; the D segment call TRBD2 is taken from the table without a DNA check. TRBV21-1 is classified as a pseudogene. The CDR3 consists of 19 residues. CDR3 bases: TGTGCCAGCAGCAAATGGGGACTAGCGGGGGGGCCCGGCACAGATACGCAGTATTTT. Residues: CASSKWGLAGGPGTDTQYF.

As regards this clone: This sequence may be a read error, since a much larger clone differs from it by one base. The chain combines TRBV5-1 with TRBJ2-5; TRBD2 matches 10 bases. Germline trimming cut 5 bases from V and 2 bases from J; bases unmatched to any gene: 9. Germline CDR1 reads SGHRS; CDR2 reads YFSETQ. The CDR3 consists of 16 residues. CDR3 coding DNA: TGCGCCAGCAGAGCTGGACTAGCGGTTTCACAAGAGACCCAGTACTTC. Translating gives CASRAGLAVSQETQYF.

This clone has more than one count but fewer than ten. The CDR3 DNA sequence: TGTGCCAGCAGCCCGACAGGGTCCTTGGCCGAGCAGTACTTC. Translating gives CASSPTGSLAEQYF. The rearrangement joins TRBV3-1 to TRBJ2-7; 7 nucleotides line up with TRBD1. With 4 bases clipped from V and 6 bases from J, the junction kept 9 bases outside the gene matches. Germline values: CDR1 LGHDT, CDR2 YNNKEL (reference sequence). This CDR3 has 14 amino acids.

The chain carries TRBV9 and TRBJ2-2; 10 bases are a match to TRBD2. The germline gives CDR1 SGDLS, CDR2 YYNGEE. The CDR3 contains 16 residues. With V trimmed by 0 bases and J by 4 bases, 3 bases remained unmatched. CDR3 sequence: CASSVGLAGVTGELFF. As DNA, the CDR3 is TGTGCCAGCAGCGTAGGGCTAGCGGGGGTCACCGGGGAGCTGTTTTTT.

This clone was found many times. This rearrangement joins TRBV19 to TRBJ1-1; D not resolved. The CDR3 totals 11 residues. V gave up 8 bases and J gave up 1 base, with 5 bases separating them. CDR1 is LNHDA and CDR2 is SQIVND in the germline V gene (reference sequence). CDR3 region: CASEGNTEAFF. CDR3 DNA sequence: TGTGCCAGTGAAGGGAACACTGAAGCTTTCTTT.